The source of this T cell receptor (beta chain) is a study of blood T cell repertoires in COVID-19. The assay was immunoSEQ multiplex PCR, and TCRdb's table has in-frame clones only and misses some. The sample shows about 250,000 clones, roughly nine tenths of them seen only once. The germline V gene has CDR1 MDHEN and CDR2 SYDVKM. The CDR3 runs 15 residues. The V end was cut by 3 bases, the J end by 1 base, with 12 bases between. Cohort allocation depended upon clinical history that participants reported. The chain joins TRBV28 to TRBJ1-1, with TRBD1 as a possible D gene (6 bases). The sequence was obtained from a woman aged 45-65 years who had recovered from COVID-19. Source material: PBMCs or T cells enriched from blood (not recorded which). CDR3 sequence reads: CASSLWGQGNTEAFF. CDR3 in DNA: TGTGCCAGCAGTTTGTGGGGGCAGGGGAACACTGAAGCTTTCTTT.